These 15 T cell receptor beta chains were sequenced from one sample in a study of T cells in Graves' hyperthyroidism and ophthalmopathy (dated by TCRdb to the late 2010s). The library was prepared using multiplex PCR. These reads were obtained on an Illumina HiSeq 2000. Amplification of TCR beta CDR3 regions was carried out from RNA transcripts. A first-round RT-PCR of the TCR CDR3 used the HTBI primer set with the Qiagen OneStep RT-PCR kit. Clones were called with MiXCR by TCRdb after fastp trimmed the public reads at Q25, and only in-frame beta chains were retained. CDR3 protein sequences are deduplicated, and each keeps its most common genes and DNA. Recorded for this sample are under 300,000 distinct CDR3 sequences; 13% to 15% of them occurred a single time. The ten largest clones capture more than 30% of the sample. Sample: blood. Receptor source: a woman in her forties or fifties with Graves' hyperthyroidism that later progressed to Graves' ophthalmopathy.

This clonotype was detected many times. This chain's CDR3 is CASIRATDTEAFF. CDR3 sequence (DNA): TGTGCCAGCATAAGGGCGACGGACACTGAAGCTTTCTTT. This chain connects TRBV6-1 to TRBJ1-1; no clear D. Germline V lookup: CDR1 MNHNS, CDR2 SASEGT. The V gene lost 7 bases and the J gene lost 3 bases, with 12 bases spanning the gap. The CDR3 is 13 amino acids.

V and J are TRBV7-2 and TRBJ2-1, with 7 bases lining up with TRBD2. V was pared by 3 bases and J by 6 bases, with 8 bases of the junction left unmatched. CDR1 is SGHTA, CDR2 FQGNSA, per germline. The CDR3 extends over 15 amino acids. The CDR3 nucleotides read TGTGCCAGCAGCTTGATCGCGGGAGTAACCAATGAGCAGTTCTTC. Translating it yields CASSLIAGVTNEQFF.

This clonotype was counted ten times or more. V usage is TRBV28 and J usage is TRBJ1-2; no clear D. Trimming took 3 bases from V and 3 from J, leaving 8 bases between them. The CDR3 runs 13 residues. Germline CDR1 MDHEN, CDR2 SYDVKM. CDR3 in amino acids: CASSLTEYYGYTF. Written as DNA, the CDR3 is TGTGCCAGCAGTTTGACGGAGTACTATGGCTACACCTTC.

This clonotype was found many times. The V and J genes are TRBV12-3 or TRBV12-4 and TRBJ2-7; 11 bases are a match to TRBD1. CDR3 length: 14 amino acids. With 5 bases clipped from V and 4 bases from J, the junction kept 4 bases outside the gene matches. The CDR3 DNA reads TGTGCCAGCAGTCGGACAGGGGGCTCTTACGAGCAGTACTTC. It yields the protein CASSRTGGSYEQYF.

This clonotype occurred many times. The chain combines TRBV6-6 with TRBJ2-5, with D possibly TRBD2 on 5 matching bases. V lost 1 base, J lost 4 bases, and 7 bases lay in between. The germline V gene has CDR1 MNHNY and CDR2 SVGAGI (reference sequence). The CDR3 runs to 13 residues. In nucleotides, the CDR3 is TGTGCCAGCAGTTACTTGGGAGCAGAGACCCAGTACTTC. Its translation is CASSYLGAETQYF.

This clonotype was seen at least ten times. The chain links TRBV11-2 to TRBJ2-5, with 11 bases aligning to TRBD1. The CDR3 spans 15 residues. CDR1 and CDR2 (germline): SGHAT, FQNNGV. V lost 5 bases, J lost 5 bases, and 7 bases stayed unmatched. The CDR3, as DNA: TGTGCCAGCAGCCAGGACAGGGGGCGGTATGAGACCCAGTACTTC. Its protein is CASSQDRGRYETQYF.

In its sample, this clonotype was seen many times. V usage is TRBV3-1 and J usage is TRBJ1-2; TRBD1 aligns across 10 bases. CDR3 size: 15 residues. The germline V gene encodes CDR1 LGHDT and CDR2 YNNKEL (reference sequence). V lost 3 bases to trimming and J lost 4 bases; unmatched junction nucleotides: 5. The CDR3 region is CASSHRDRGSYGYTF. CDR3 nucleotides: TGTGCCAGCAGCCACCGGGACAGGGGAAGCTATGGCTACACCTTC.

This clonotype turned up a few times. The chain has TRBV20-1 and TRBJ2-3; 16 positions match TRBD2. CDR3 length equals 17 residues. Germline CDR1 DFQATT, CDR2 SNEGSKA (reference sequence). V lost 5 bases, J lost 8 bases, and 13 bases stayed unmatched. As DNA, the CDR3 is TGCAGTGCTTCTTCCGGGACTAGCGGGAGGGGGTCGGGTACGCAGTATTTT. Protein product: CSASSGTSGRGSGTQYF.

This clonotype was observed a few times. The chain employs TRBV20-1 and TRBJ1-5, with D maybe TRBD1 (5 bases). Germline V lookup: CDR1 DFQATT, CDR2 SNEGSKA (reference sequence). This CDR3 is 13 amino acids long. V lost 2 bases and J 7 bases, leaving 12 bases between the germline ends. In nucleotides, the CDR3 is TGCAGTGCTAGATTGGGGACTTTGCAGCCCCAGCATTTT. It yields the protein CSARLGTLQPQHF.

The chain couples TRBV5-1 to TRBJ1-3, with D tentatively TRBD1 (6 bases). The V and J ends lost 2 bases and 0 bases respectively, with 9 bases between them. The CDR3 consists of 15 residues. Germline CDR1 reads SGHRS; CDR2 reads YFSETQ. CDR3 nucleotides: TGCGCCAGCAGCTTTGGGGGCTCCTCTGGAAACACCATATATTTT. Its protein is CASSFGGSSGNTIYF.

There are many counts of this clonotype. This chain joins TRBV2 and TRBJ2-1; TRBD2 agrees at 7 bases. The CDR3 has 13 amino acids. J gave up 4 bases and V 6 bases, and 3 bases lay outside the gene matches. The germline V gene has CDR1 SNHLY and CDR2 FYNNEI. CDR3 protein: CASRGTIYNEQFF. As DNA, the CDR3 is TGTGCCAGCAGGGGGACTATTTACAATGAGCAGTTCTTC.

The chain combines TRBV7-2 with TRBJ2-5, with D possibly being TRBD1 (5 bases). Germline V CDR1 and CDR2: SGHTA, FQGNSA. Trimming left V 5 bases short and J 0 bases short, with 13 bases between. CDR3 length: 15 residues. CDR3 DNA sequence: TGTGCCAGCAGCACGGACACGAGGTACCAAGAGACCCAGTACTTC. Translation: CASSTDTRYQETQYF.

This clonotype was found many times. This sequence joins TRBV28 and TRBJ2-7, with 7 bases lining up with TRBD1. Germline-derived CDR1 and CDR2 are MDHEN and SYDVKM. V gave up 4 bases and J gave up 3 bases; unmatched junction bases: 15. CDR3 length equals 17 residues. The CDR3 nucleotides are TGTGCCAGCAGTTCTTCAAGGGGCGTGACAGGGATCTACGAGCAGTACTTC. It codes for CASSSSRGVTGIYEQYF.

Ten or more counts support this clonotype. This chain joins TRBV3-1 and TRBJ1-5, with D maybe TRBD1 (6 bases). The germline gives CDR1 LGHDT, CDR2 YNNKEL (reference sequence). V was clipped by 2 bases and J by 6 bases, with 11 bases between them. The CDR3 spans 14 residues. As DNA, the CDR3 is TGTGCCAGCAGCCAAAGCCGGGGGGCTCAGCCCCAGCATTTT. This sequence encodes CASSQSRGAQPQHF.

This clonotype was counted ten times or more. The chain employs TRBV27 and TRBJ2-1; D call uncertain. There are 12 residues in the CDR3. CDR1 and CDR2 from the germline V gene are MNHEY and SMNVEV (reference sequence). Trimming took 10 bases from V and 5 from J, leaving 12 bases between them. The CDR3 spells CATLAPDNEQFF. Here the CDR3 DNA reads TGTGCCACCCTCGCTCCGGACAATGAGCAGTTCTTC.